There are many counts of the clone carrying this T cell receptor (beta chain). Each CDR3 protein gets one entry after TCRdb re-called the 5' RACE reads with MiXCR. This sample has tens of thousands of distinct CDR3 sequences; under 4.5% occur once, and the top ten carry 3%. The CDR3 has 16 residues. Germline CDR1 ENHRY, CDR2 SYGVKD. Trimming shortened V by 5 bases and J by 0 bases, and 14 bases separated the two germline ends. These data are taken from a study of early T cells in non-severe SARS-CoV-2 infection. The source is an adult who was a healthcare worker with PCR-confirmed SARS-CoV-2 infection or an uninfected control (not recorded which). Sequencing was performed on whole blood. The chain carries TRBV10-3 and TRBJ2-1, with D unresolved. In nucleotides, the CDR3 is TGTGCCATCAGTCAAGGGCCCTACGGCTCCTACAATGAGCAGTTCTTC. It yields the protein CAISQGPYGSYNEQFF.